Listed here are 26 T cell receptor beta chains from one sample, sequenced in a study of cytomegalovirus exposure and HLA in healthy donors. PCR was performed using 60 Vbeta and 13 Jbeta primers. Here immunoSEQ multiplex PCR was the method, and the copy in TCRdb shows in-frame clones only, minus some. Here the sample spans around 200,000 clones, under 85% being singletons. Specimen: PBMCs. The receptors come from a man aged 45-60 years in good health and CMV-seronegative.

CDR3 sequence: CASSPPRTGSYGYTF. CDR3 DNA: TGTGCCAGCAGCCCACCCCGGACAGGGAGCTATGGCTACACCTTC. The chain uses TRBV7-2 and TRBJ1-2; 8 nucleotides match TRBD1. The CDR3 spans 15 residues. In germline, CDR1 is SGHTA, CDR2 FQGNSA. Trimming at V came to 5 bases and at J to 4 bases, leaving 9 bases not matched to a gene. Using reference TRBV7-2 and TRBJ1-2 for the parts outside the CDR3, the full variable domain is GAGVSQSPSNKVTEKGKDVELRCDPISGHTALYWYRQSLGQGLEFLIYFQGNSAPDKSGLPSDRFSAERTGGSVSTLTIQRTQQEDSAVYLCASSPPRTGSYGYTFGSGTRLTVV.

This rearrangement joins TRBV6-1 to TRBJ2-3; TRBD1 matches 8 bases. V was clipped by 3 bases and J by 6 bases; unmatched bases: 5. The CDR3 length is 14 residues. Germline lookup yields CDR1 MNHNS and CDR2 SASEGT. CDR3 sequence: CASSDYGDRDTQYF. Written as DNA, the CDR3 is TGTGCCAGCAGTGACTACGGGGACAGGGATACGCAGTATTTT.

The chain joins TRBV28 to TRBJ2-7, with TRBD1 matching 12 bases. Germline assignment: CDR1 MDHEN and CDR2 SYDVKM. Trimming removed 7 bases from V and 5 bases from J; junction bases left unmatched: 12. CDR3 length equals 16 residues. The DNA for the CDR3 is TGTGCCAGCACCAATGGGCCGGGACAGGGGGCTCACGAGCAGTACTTC. It is translated as CASTNGPGQGAHEQYF.

The rearrangement uses TRBV6-5 and TRBJ1-1; TRBD1 might be the D (6 bases). The CDR3 sequence is 14 residues long. Germline CDR1 MNHEY, CDR2 SVGAGI. V was shortened by 6 bases and J by 4 bases, with 15 bases between the two germline ends. CDR3 region: CASSHRGGATEAFF. The CDR3 nucleotides are TGTGCCAGCAGCCATCGGGGGGGGGCCACTGAAGCTTTCTTT.

This chain links TRBV7-6 with TRBJ2-2; D is ambiguous. CDR1 and CDR2 (germline): SGHVS, FNYEAQ. This CDR3 is built from 13 residues. V shed 3 bases and J shed 6 bases, with 8 bases lying between them. The chain's CDR3 is CASSFAGPGELFF. The CDR3 region has the DNA TGTGCCAGCAGCTTTGCTGGGCCCGGGGAGCTGTTTTTT. Using reference TRBV7-6 and TRBJ2-2 for the parts outside the CDR3, the full variable domain is GAGVSQSPRYKVTKRGQDVALRCDPISGHVSLYWYRQALGQGPEFLTYFNYEAQQDKSGLPNDRFSAERPEGSISTLTIQRTEQRDSAMYRCASSFAGPGELFFGEGSRLTVL.

To note about this clone: Other DNA sequences of this sample code for an identical CDR3. The J gene is TRBJ1-5, the V gene TRBV7-9, with 9 bases matching TRBD1. Germline V gene sequence: CDR1 SEHNR, CDR2 FQNEAQ (reference sequence). V was clipped by 6 bases and J by 4 bases; unmatched bases: 4. The CDR3 length is 14 residues. The chain's CDR3 is CASSPGTGNQPQHF. In DNA form, the CDR3 reads TGTGCCAGCAGTCCAGGGACAGGGAATCAGCCCCAGCATTTT.

The V and J genes are TRBV4-2 and TRBJ1-2; the D gene is possibly TRBD1 (5 bases). The CDR3 is 16 residues long. Germline V gene lookup returns CDR1 LGHNA and CDR2 YNFKEQ. The V and J ends lost 0 bases and 0 bases respectively, with 11 bases between them. CDR3 loop: CASSQDGAGTNYGYTF. CDR3 bases: TGTGCCAGCAGCCAAGATGGGGCGGGGACTAACTATGGCTACACCTTC.

The chain uses TRBV6-1 and TRBJ1-3; D gene uncertain. In germline, CDR1 is MNHNS, CDR2 SASEGT. CDR3 length: 15 amino acids. The V end was cut by 0 bases, the J end by 1 base, with 7 bases between. Here the CDR3 DNA reads TGTGCCAGCAGTGAAGCAGAGGTATCTGGAAACACCATATATTTT. This encodes CASSEAEVSGNTIYF.

This CDR3 reads CSVDGTGMYEQYF. CDR3 nucleotides: TGCAGCGTTGACGGGACAGGGATGTACGAGCAGTACTTC. The chain recombines TRBV29-1 with TRBJ2-7; TRBD1 matches at 9 bases. The CDR3 totals 13 residues. After removal of 3 bases from V and 4 bases from J, the junction contained 4 bases not matched to a gene. CDR1 is SQVTM, CDR2 ANQGSEA, per germline.

This chain uses TRBV7-9 with TRBJ1-6; the D gene is possibly TRBD1 (6 bases). V was trimmed by 4 bases and J by 13 bases, leaving 20 bases between them. This CDR3 region has 15 residues. CDR1 is SEHNR and CDR2 is FQNEAQ in the germline V gene (reference sequence). The CDR3 loop reads CASSSADSPQSPLHF. The CDR3 region has the DNA TGTGCCAGCAGCTCGGCGGACAGCCCCCAGTCGCCCCTCCACTTT.

This clone was picked up a small number of times. The genes are TRBV18 and TRBJ1-2; no clear D. V lost 3 bases and J lost 6, with 8 bases in between. The length of the CDR3 is 12 residues. Germline assignment: CDR1 KGHSH and CDR2 LQKENI. This CDR3 reads CASSPYSDGYTF. In nucleotides, the CDR3 is TGTGCCAGCTCACCTTATTCGGATGGCTACACCTTC.

The rearrangement links TRBV5-1 to TRBJ2-5, with 10 bases matching TRBD2. Germline lookup yields CDR1 SGHRS and CDR2 YFSETQ. With V trimmed by 5 bases and J by 1 base, 11 bases remained unmatched. This CDR3 has 17 residues. As DNA, the CDR3 is TGCGCCAGCAGTTTGAGGGTAGCGGGGGGCATCCAAGAGACCCAGTACTTC. Its translation is CASSLRVAGGIQETQYF.

The genes are TRBV5-4 and TRBJ2-7, with a tentative D call TRBD2 (6 bases). The CDR3 spans 16 residues. The V end lost 4 bases, the J end lost 5 bases, and 22 bases lay between the germline ends. Germline V gene sequence: CDR1 SGHNT, CDR2 YYREEE (reference sequence). The CDR3 region has the DNA TGTGCCAGCAGCCAATGGGGGGTTGGTGGGAACGACGAGCAGTACTTC. It specifies CASSQWGVGGNDEQYF.

J is TRBJ2-5 and V is TRBV5-1; TRBD2 matches 8 bases. Trimming removed 4 bases from V and 1 base from J; junction bases left unmatched: 6. The V gene's germline CDR1 is SGHRS and CDR2 YFSETQ. The CDR3 has 15 residues. The DNA of the CDR3 is TGCGCCAGCAGCATCGGCGGGGGGCCCCAAGAGACCCAGTACTTC. It codes for CASSIGGGPQETQYF.

This clone appeared a few times. The chain links TRBV25-1 to TRBJ1-1; weak D call: TRBD1 (6 bases). The CDR3 is 14 amino acids. The V end was cut by 9 bases, the J end by 0 bases, with 14 bases between. Germline V gene data show CDR1 as MGHDK and CDR2 as SYGVNS. CDR3 sequence reads: CASKAGTMNTEAFF. The CDR3 DNA reads TGTGCCAGTAAAGCAGGGACAATGAACACTGAAGCTTTCTTT. The full variable domain, with the rest looked up from reference TRBV25-1 and TRBJ1-1, is EADIYQTPRYLVIGTGKKITLECSQTMGHDKMYWYQQDPGMELHLIHYSYGVNSTEKGDLSSESTVSRIRTEHFPLTLESARPSHTSQYLCASKAGTMNTEAFFGQGTRLTVV.

The rearrangement uses TRBV7-2 and TRBJ1-3; D not resolved. This CDR3 is 15 amino acids long. Germline assignment: CDR1 SGHTA and CDR2 FQGNSA. V lost 0 bases and J 2 bases, leaving 8 bases between the germline ends. For the CDR3, the DNA is TGTGCCAGCAGCTTAGCGCGAGACACTGGAAACACCATATATTTT. This encodes CASSLARDTGNTIYF.

J is TRBJ1-1 and V is TRBV6-6, with D unclear. Germline lookup yields CDR1 MNHNY and CDR2 SVGAGI (reference sequence). V was shortened by 2 bases and J by 0 bases, with 10 bases between the two germline ends. The CDR3 has 15 amino acids. CDR3 in amino acids: CASSYGPGMNTEAFF. CDR3 DNA: TGTGCCAGCAGTTACGGACCGGGGATGAACACTGAAGCTTTCTTT.

The CDR3 nucleotides read TGTGCCAGCAGCCTAGGAAAGGCAGGGATGTCCTACGAGCAGTACTTC. Its translation: CASSLGKAGMSYEQYF. The gene calls are TRBV28 and TRBJ2-7; D perhaps matches TRBD1 (5 bases). CDR1 is MDHEN and CDR2 is SYDVKM in the germline V gene. V was trimmed by 6 bases and J by 1 base, leaving 19 bases between them. The CDR3 covers 16 residues.

This chain joins TRBV4-3 and TRBJ1-6; unclear D gene. Trimming took off 0 bases at V and 7 bases at J, with 4 bases between the two ends. The germline V gene has CDR1 LGHNA and CDR2 YSLEER. The CDR3 covers 13 residues. The CDR3 DNA follows: TGCGCCAGCAGCCAAGAGGAGAATTCACCCCTCCACTTT. It encodes CASSQEENSPLHF.

This chain uses TRBV5-1 with TRBJ2-2; 7 bases map to TRBD2. This CDR3 is built from 16 residues. Germline CDR1 is SGHRS and CDR2 is YFSETQ. Germline trimming cut 4 bases from V and 2 bases from J; bases unmatched to any gene: 8. Here the CDR3 reads CASSPRGGPNTGELFF. For the CDR3, the DNA is TGCGCCAGCAGCCCTAGGGGAGGGCCTAACACCGGGGAGCTGTTTTTT.

The V call is TRBV7-9, the J call TRBJ2-3; 7 nucleotides align to TRBD1. The V gene's germline CDR1 is SEHNR and CDR2 FQNEAQ (reference sequence). This CDR3 spans 15 amino acids. Germline trimming cut 2 bases from V and 7 bases from J; bases unmatched to any gene: 9. The CDR3 is CASSLIGGLGNTQYF. The CDR3 DNA is TGTGCCAGCAGCTTAATAGGGGGCCTCGGTAATACGCAGTATTTT.

The CDR3 protein is CASKEGLGGNQPQHF. The DNA of the CDR3 is TGTGCCAGCAAAGAGGGACTCGGAGGCAATCAGCCCCAGCATTTT. The J gene is TRBJ1-5, the V gene TRBV6-5; tentative D call: TRBD1 (5 bases). V lost 7 bases, J lost 2 bases, and 15 bases lay in between. The CDR3 runs to 15 residues. The germline gives CDR1 MNHEY, CDR2 SVGAGI.

The chain is built from TRBV2 and TRBJ1-4, with unresolved D. The CDR3 has 17 residues. CDR1 SNHLY and CDR2 FYNNEI come from the germline V gene. V dropped 1 base and J dropped 0 bases, with 12 bases sitting between them. For the CDR3, the DNA is TGTGCCAGCAGTGAAGGCAGGCTCTCCCCAACTAATGAAAAACTGTTTTTT. As protein: CASSEGRLSPTNEKLFF.

The chain combines TRBV7-6 with TRBJ1-4; D remains unclear. Trimming removed 1 base from V and 5 bases from J, with 8 bases in between. Germline-derived CDR1 and CDR2 are SGHVS and FNYEAQ. The CDR3 has 14 residues. The CDR3 region is CASSLGSLNEKLFF. The CDR3 DNA reads as TGTGCCAGCAGCTTAGGTTCCCTAAATGAAAAACTGTTTTTT. Drawing the rest from reference TRBV7-6 and TRBJ1-4, the complete variable domain is GAGVSQSPRYKVTKRGQDVALRCDPISGHVSLYWYRQALGQGPEFLTYFNYEAQQDKSGLPNDRFSAERPEGSISTLTIQRTEQRDSAMYRCASSLGSLNEKLFFGSGTQLSVL.

The chain recombines TRBV9 with TRBJ2-5; 9 bases line up with TRBD2. V was clipped by 3 bases and J by 5 bases; unmatched bases: 8. The CDR3 consists of 15 residues. Germline values: CDR1 SGDLS, CDR2 YYNGEE. Here the CDR3 DNA reads TGTGCCAGCAGCGCGGGCCTAGCGGGATTTGAGACCCAGTACTTC. Translated, it gives CASSAGLAGFETQYF. The full variable domain, with the rest looked up from reference TRBV9 and TRBJ2-5, is DSGVTQTPKHLITATGQRVTLRCSPRSGDLSVYWYQQSLDQGLQFLIQYYNGEERAKGNILERFSAQQFPDLHSELNLSSLELGDSALYFCASSAGLAGFETQYFGPGTRLLVL.

This chain joins TRBV5-1 and TRBJ2-5, with D perhaps TRBD2 (5 bases). The germline V gene encodes CDR1 SGHRS and CDR2 YFSETQ. V was clipped by 0 bases and J by 0 bases, with 9 bases between them. This CDR3 has 15 amino acids. DNA of the CDR3: TGCGCCAGCAGCTTGGGGTCGGGGTACCAAGAGACCCAGTACTTC. Amino acid sequence: CASSLGSGYQETQYF.